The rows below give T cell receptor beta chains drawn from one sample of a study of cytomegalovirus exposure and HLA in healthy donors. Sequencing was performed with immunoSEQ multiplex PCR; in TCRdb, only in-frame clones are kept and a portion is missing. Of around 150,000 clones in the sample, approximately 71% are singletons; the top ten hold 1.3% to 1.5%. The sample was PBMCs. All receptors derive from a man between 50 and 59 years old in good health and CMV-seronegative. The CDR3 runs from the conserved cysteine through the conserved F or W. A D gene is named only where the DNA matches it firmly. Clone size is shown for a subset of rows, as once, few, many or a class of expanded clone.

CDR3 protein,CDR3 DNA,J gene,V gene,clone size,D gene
CASSLTSGTGELFF,TGTGCCAGCAGCCTGACGTCCGGGACCGGGGAGCTGTTTTTT,TRBJ2-2,TRBV9,.,.
CASSDDGADYGYTF,TGTGCCAGCAGTGACGACGGAGCAGACTATGGCTACACCTTC,TRBJ1-2,TRBV6-1,.,.
CASSVDRTSGGLNTGELFF,TGTGCCAGCAGCGTGGACCGGACTAGCGGGGGATTGAACACCGGGGAGCTGTTTTTT,TRBJ2-2,TRBV9,.,TRBD2
CASSPVGTKNTEAFF,TGTGCCAGCAGCCCAGTTGGGACAAAGAACACTGAAGCTTTCTTT,TRBJ1-1,TRBV7-9,.,.
CSVGPLTTSDTQYF,TGCAGCGTTGGGCCTTTAACCACCTCAGATACGCAGTATTTT,TRBJ2-3,TRBV29-1,few,.
CASSEHRDNQPQHF,TGTGCCAGCAGTGAGCACAGGGATAATCAGCCCCAGCATTTT,TRBJ1-5,TRBV25-1,.,.
CASSIQGASDTQYF,TGCGCCAGCAGCATCCAGGGGGCATCAGATACGCAGTATTTT,TRBJ2-3,TRBV5-1,.,TRBD1
CASSPRVAGGYEQYF,TGTGCCAGCAGCCCCCGGGTAGCGGGGGGATACGAGCAGTACTTC,TRBJ2-7,TRBV7-8,few,TRBD2
CASSYPPGQGTDTQYF,TGTGCCAGCAGTTACCCTCCGGGACAGGGCACAGATACGCAGTATTTT,TRBJ2-3,TRBV6-5,few,TRBD1
CASSGGTGGYEQYF,TGTGCCAGCAGTGGGGGGACAGGCGGTTACGAGCAGTACTTC,TRBJ2-7,TRBV25-1,.,TRBD1
CASPAGRREGTGELFF,TGTGCCTCTCCAGCGGGCCGCAGGGAGGGGACCGGGGAGCTGTTTTTT,TRBJ2-2,TRBV7-8,.,TRBD2
CASTLTAASEADTQYF,TGTGCCAGCACCCTGACGGCGGCAAGCGAGGCAGATACGCAGTATTTT,TRBJ2-3,TRBV27,.,.
CASSSGTRDGYTF,TGTGCCAGCAGCTCCGGGACTAGGGATGGCTACACCTTC,TRBJ1-2,TRBV2,.,.
CASSLETGTTEAFF,TGCGCCAGCAGCTTGGAGACAGGGACCACTGAAGCTTTCTTT,TRBJ1-1,TRBV5-1,.,TRBD1
CASRALQGPLGKLFF,TGTGCCAGCAGGGCCTTACAGGGTCCCCTTGGGAAACTGTTTTTT,TRBJ1-4,TRBV2,few,.
CASSFLSYEQYF,TGTGCCAGCAGCTTTCTGAGCTACGAGCAGTACTTC,TRBJ2-7,TRBV7-2,.,.
CASSGDRGEKLFF,TGTGCCAGCAGTGGGGACAGGGGTGAAAAACTGTTTTTT,TRBJ1-4,TRBV2,.,TRBD1
CASSSRRGAGANVLTF,TGCGCCAGCAGCTCCCGCCGTGGGGCCGGGGCCAACGTCCTGACTTTC,TRBJ2-6,TRBV5-1,.,.
CASSPPGSTDTQYF,TGCGCCAGCAGCCCCCCCGGGTCCACAGATACGCAGTATTTT,TRBJ2-3,TRBV5-1,.,.
CASSGKTGYNSPLHF,TGTGCCAGCAGTGGCAAGACAGGGTATAATTCACCCCTCCACTTT,TRBJ1-6,TRBV6-1,few,TRBD1
CASSSGQGGYYEQYF,TGTGCCAGCAGTTCCGGACAGGGGGGTTACTACGAGCAGTACTTC,TRBJ2-7,TRBV6-5,.,TRBD1
CASSPNTGFGGNTIYF,TGTGCCAGCAGCCCCAACACAGGGTTCGGCGGAAACACCATATATTTT,TRBJ1-3,TRBV14,once,.
CASSLKTVSEAFF,TGTGCCAGTAGTCTTAAGACAGTCTCTGAAGCTTTCTTT,TRBJ1-1,TRBV19,.,.
CASSAPGLGRTEAFF,TGTGCCAGCAGCGCCCCAGGTTTGGGCCGAACTGAAGCTTTCTTT,TRBJ1-1,TRBV7-3,.,.
CASSLGSTLASGANVLTF,TGTGCCAGCAGCTTAGGATCGACACTCGCCTCTGGGGCCAACGTCCTGACTTTC,TRBJ2-6,TRBV7-2,.,.
CASSVICHRGKETQYF,TGTGCCAGCAGCGTCATCTGTCACAGGGGAAAAGAGACCCAGTACTTC,TRBJ2-5,TRBV9,.,TRBD1
CASSPRNTEAFF,TGTGCCAGCTCACCGAGGAACACTGAAGCTTTCTTT,TRBJ1-1,TRBV18,few,.
CASSFGGPVGYTF,TGTGCCAGCAGCTTCGGGGGGCCCGTGGGCTACACCTTC,TRBJ1-2,TRBV7-9,.,.
CASSFIQGGNQPQHF,TGTGCCAGCAGTTTTATCCAGGGGGGCAATCAGCCCCAGCATTTT,TRBJ1-5,TRBV6-5,few,TRBD1
CASSFGGDNSPLHF,TGTGCCAGCAGTTTCGGGGGGGATAATTCACCCCTCCACTTT,TRBJ1-6,TRBV28,.,.
CASSLAGTGSVYEQYF,TGTGCCAGCAGCTTAGCGGGGACAGGCTCCGTTTACGAGCAGTACTTC,TRBJ2-7,TRBV7-2,.,TRBD1
CASTLGRGRTETQYF,TGTGCCAGCACATTAGGGCGGGGGCGGACGGAGACCCAGTACTTC,TRBJ2-5,TRBV7-8,.,.
CASSIGPAASSDEKLFF,TGTGCCAGCAGCATCGGCCCAGCGGCGTCTTCGGATGAAAAACTGTTTTTT,TRBJ1-4,TRBV5-4,.,.
CASSPQGGEAFF,TGTGCCAGTAGTCCCCAAGGAGGGGAAGCTTTCTTT,TRBJ1-1,TRBV19,.,.
CGVGDRGRDEQYF,TGCGGCGTTGGGGACAGGGGGCGCGACGAGCAGTACTTC,TRBJ2-7,TRBV29-1,.,TRBD1
CAVQGAQGTEAFF,TGTGCCGTTCAGGGGGCGCAAGGCACTGAAGCTTTCTTT,TRBJ1-1,TRBV10-3,.,TRBD1
CASSLEAGTSYEQYF,TGTGCCAGCAGCTTAGAGGCGGGGACCTCCTACGAGCAGTACTTC,TRBJ2-7,TRBV7-2,.,.